The rows below give T cell receptor beta chains drawn from one sample of a study of CD8 T cells in Susac syndrome. Via MiXCR, TCRdb re-called the immunoSEQ multiplex PCR reads, giving one row per CDR3 protein. Of about 120,000 distinct CDR3 sequences detected, 96% appear once; the ten largest clones hold less than 0.15%. The sample taken for sequencing was CD4+ T cells from PBMCs. The receptor source for this set is a human donor with Susac syndrome. Both conserved end residues are part of each CDR3. The order of the fields is clone size, J gene, D gene, V gene, CDR3 DNA, CDR3 protein. The D gene is left open where the match is weak. Clone size appears in some rows only: once, few, many, or a class for an expanded clone.

. | TRBJ2-6 | . | TRBV29-1 | TGCAGCGTTGGGGACATCTCTGGGGCCAACGTCCTGACTTTC | CSVGDISGANVLTF
. | TRBJ1-2 | . | TRBV30 | TGTGCCTGGAGTGCCCTCCGAACAGCTCCTGGCTACACCTTC | CAWSALRTAPGYTF
. | TRBJ2-3 | TRBD2 | TRBV5-1 | TGCGCCAGCAGCTTGGCTAGCGGGACCCTCACAGATACGCAGTATTTT | CASSLASGTLTDTQYF
. | TRBJ2-2 | TRBD2 | TRBV7-8 | TGTGCCAGCAGCGTTAGCGGGAGGGCCGCCGGGGAGCTGTTTTTT | CASSVSGRAAGELFF
once | TRBJ2-1 | TRBD1 | TRBV4-1 | TGCGCCAGCAGCCATGGACCAGCTGACAGGGCTAATGAGCAGTTCTTC | CASSHGPADRANEQFF
once | TRBJ1-1 | . | TRBV7-8 | TGTGCCAGCAGGGAAAGGACAGTTATCGGACGCACTGAAGCTTTCTTT | CASRERTVIGRTEAFF
. | TRBJ2-7 | . | TRBV29-1 | TGCAGCGTGTATAGGGGCCACGAGCAGTACTTC | CSVYRGHEQYF
. | TRBJ1-2 | . | TRBV12-3/TRBV12-4 | TGTGCCAGCAGCTACACGATACGAGCTAACTATGGCTACACCTTC | CASSYTIRANYGYTF
. | TRBJ2-1 | TRBD1 | TRBV24-1 | TGTGCCACCAGTGATCTTACCGGACAGGGTTACAATGAGCAGTTCTTC | CATSDLTGQGYNEQFF
. | TRBJ2-2 | . | TRBV5-4 | TGTGCCAGCAGCCCAATGAACACCGGGGAGCTGTTTTTT | CASSPMNTGELFF
. | TRBJ2-3 | . | TRBV7-2 | TGTGCCAGCAGCTTAGTAGAGTCCCCCTTTGGCACGCAGTATTTT | CASSLVESPFGTQYF
. | TRBJ2-3 | . | TRBV29-1 | TGCAGCGTTACCGACTCGCGGGGCTCTAGCACAGATACGCAGTATTTT | CSVTDSRGSSTDTQYF
. | TRBJ1-5 | . | TRBV7-2 | TGTGCCAGCAGTGACACCCCTATTAGCAATCAGCCCCAGCATTTT | CASSDTPISNQPQHF
. | TRBJ2-7 | . | TRBV4-1 | TGCGCCAGCAGCCAAGACAACAGACGGGAGTCCCACGAGCAGTACTTC | CASSQDNRRESHEQYF
. | TRBJ1-1 | . | TRBV20-1 | TGCAGTGCTAGAATGACGGCTGGGGAAGCTTTCTTT | CSARMTAGEAFF
. | TRBJ2-1 | TRBD1 | TRBV7-2 | TGTGCCAGCAGCTACACCGGGACAGGGATCAATGAGCAGTTCTTC | CASSYTGTGINEQFF
once | TRBJ2-1 | TRBD2 | TRBV11-2 | TGTGCCAGCAGCCCGCCGTCCGGGACTAGCGGGTACAATGAGCAGTTCTTC | CASSPPSGTSGYNEQFF
once | TRBJ2-4 | . | TRBV27 | TGTGCCAGCAGTCTTGCGGGCCCAAAGGGTAACATTCAGTACTTC | CASSLAGPKGNIQYF
. | TRBJ2-5 | . | TRBV9 | TGTGCCAGCAGCGTGGGGTCAACCGGCGAGACCCAGTACTTC | CASSVGSTGETQYF
. | TRBJ1-2 | TRBD1 | TRBV12-3/TRBV12-4 | TGTGCCAGCAGTTTAAAGGGGGCGCTTGGCTACACCTTC | CASSLKGALGYTF
. | TRBJ2-2 | . | TRBV29-1 | TGCAGCGTTCTTGGGGGCGCGGAGAACACCGGGGAGCTGTTTTTT | CSVLGGAENTGELFF
. | TRBJ1-4 | . | TRBV7-2 | TGTGCCAGCAGCCGACAGTCAACTAATGAAAAACTGTTTTTT | CASSRQSTNEKLFF
. | TRBJ1-2 | . | TRBV16 | TGTGCCAGCAGCCAATCTGTGGAAGGCTACACCTTC | CASSQSVEGYTF
once | TRBJ2-3 | . | TRBV7-2 | TGTGCCAGCAGCTTAACGCGGCCCACAGATACGCAGTATTTT | CASSLTRPTDTQYF
. | TRBJ2-7 | TRBD1 | TRBV20-1 | TGCAGTGCTGAGTTCCCGGGACAGGGTACGGTAGTATTCTACGAGCAGTACTTC | CSAEFPGQGTVVFYEQYF
. | TRBJ2-1 | TRBD2 | TRBV19 | TGTGCCAGTAGTATAGGCGGGAGTTACCAAGTGAATGAGCAGTTCTTC | CASSIGGSYQVNEQFF
. | TRBJ2-7 | TRBD1 | TRBV27 | TGTGCCAGCAGCCTACAGGGGGCCTCCTACGAGCAGTACTTC | CASSLQGASYEQYF
. | TRBJ2-7 | TRBD2 | TRBV3-1 | TGTGCCAGCAGCCGAGGGACTAGCGGGAGTCTTTACGAGCAGTACTTC | CASSRGTSGSLYEQYF
. | TRBJ2-1 | . | TRBV30 | TGTGCCTGGAGTAGCTGGGATGAGCAGTTCTTC | CAWSSWDEQFF
. | TRBJ1-2 | . | TRBV29-1 | TGCAGCGTTGAAGATTGGAGGACAGTTGGCTACACCTTC | CSVEDWRTVGYTF
. | TRBJ1-4 | . | TRBV29-1 | TGCAGCGTTGACGGAGGTGAAAAACTGTTTTTT | CSVDGGEKLFF
. | TRBJ2-5 | . | TRBV29-1 | TGCAGCGTAGGAGAGACCCAGTACTTC | CSVGETQYF
. | TRBJ2-2 | . | TRBV15 | TGTGCCACCAGCAGAGATTCAGGACTGCTGAACACCGGGGAGCTGTTTTTT | CATSRDSGLLNTGELFF
. | TRBJ1-1 | . | TRBV3-1 | TGTGCCAGCAGCCATACCGTTTCCGGGACAAGGTCTTGGGGCACTGAAGCTTTCTTT | CASSHTVSGTRSWGTEAFF
. | TRBJ1-1 | . | TRBV18 | TGTGCCAGCTCACAGGACAGAAACGAAGCTTTCTTT | CASSQDRNEAFF
. | TRBJ1-5 | . | TRBV4-2 | TGTGCCAGCAGCCAAGATCCCCAGGGCCAGCCCCAGCATTTT | CASSQDPQGQPQHF
. | TRBJ2-2 | . | TRBV9 | TGTGCCAGCAGAAGTAGCGCAACCGGGGAGCTGTTTTTT | CASRSSATGELFF
. | TRBJ2-7 | TRBD1 | TRBV6-5 | TGTGCCAGCAGTTACAGGGGGACAGGTTCCTACGAGCAGTACTTC | CASSYRGTGSYEQYF
. | TRBJ1-1 | . | TRBV2 | TGTGCCAGCAGTGAGAGGGTTGCGGTTGAAGCTTTCTTT | CASSERVAVEAFF
. | TRBJ2-1 | TRBD1 | TRBV5-1 | TGCGCCAGCAGCGGTTCCGGGACAGACAATGAGCAGTTCTTC | CASSGSGTDNEQFF